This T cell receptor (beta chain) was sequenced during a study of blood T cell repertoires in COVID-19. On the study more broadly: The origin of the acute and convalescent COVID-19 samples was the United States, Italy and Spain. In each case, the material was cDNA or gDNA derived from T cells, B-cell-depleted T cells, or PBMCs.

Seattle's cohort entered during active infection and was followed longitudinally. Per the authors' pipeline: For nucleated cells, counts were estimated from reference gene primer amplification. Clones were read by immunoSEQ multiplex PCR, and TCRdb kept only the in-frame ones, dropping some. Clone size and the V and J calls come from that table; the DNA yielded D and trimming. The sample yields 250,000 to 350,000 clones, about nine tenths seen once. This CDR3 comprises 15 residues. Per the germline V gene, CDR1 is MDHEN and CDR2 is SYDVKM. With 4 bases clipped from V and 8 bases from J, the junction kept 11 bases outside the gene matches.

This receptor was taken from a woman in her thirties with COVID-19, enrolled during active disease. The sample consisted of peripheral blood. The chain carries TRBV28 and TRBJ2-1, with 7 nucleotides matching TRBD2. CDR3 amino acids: CASSSQEGRGHEQFF. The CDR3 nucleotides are TGTGCCAGCAGTTCCCAGGAGGGGAGGGGACATGAGCAGTTCTTC.